These 31 T cell receptor beta chains were sequenced from one sample in a study of shared clonotypes between healthy human individuals. Sequencing was performed with immunoSEQ multiplex PCR; in TCRdb, only in-frame clones are kept and a portion is missing. This sample has about 690,000 clones, with 90% found just once. The sample comprised memory CD8+ T cells from PBMCs. Noted subset: CD45RO+ cells pooled with CCR7-negative TemRA cells. The receptors here all came from a man aged 18 to 35 in good health. Some clones in this sample may be carry-over from other donors' samples.

The rearrangement joins TRBV11-2 to TRBJ2-7, with D perhaps being TRBD1 or TRBD2 (5 bases each). Trimming left V 2 bases short and J 7 bases short, with 12 bases between. Germline V gene sequence: CDR1 SGHAT, CDR2 FQNNGV. The CDR3 extends over 13 amino acids. The CDR3 region is CASSLWGIGEQYF. The DNA of the CDR3 is TGTGCCAGCAGCTTATGGGGGATTGGGGAGCAGTACTTC.

V gene TRBV5-1 combines with J gene TRBJ2-3; 8 nucleotides agree with TRBD2. This CDR3 is built from 15 residues. The junction had 5 bases not matched to a gene; V was cut back by 4 bases and J by 1 base. Germline V gene sequence: CDR1 SGHRS, CDR2 YFSETQ. The CDR3 reads CASSPKTSGTDTQYF. CDR3 in DNA: TGCGCCAGCAGCCCTAAGACTAGCGGCACAGATACGCAGTATTTT.

This rearrangement joins TRBV5-1 to TRBJ1-3; D uncertain. V was trimmed by 0 bases and J by 4 bases, leaving 14 bases between them. This CDR3 region has 16 residues. Germline V gives CDR1 SGHRS, CDR2 YFSETQ. Here the CDR3 DNA reads TGCGCCAGCAGCTTGGATTGGGTGGAGGCGGGAAACACCATATATTTT. It is translated as CASSLDWVEAGNTIYF.

The chain combines TRBV27 with TRBJ2-7; TRBD2 is a possible D gene (6 bases). CDR3 length: 13 residues. The V end was cut by 3 bases, the J end by 3 bases, with 9 bases between. Germline CDR1 is MNHEY and CDR2 is SMNVEV (reference sequence). CDR3 coding DNA: TGTGCCAGCAGTTTCGAGGGAGGCTACGAGCAGTACTTC. Translated: CASSFEGGYEQYF.

This chain links TRBV4-1 with TRBJ2-7; possible D gene TRBD2, 7 bases. This CDR3 has 16 residues. Trimming took 1 base from V and 2 from J, leaving 15 bases between them. Germline V gene sequence: CDR1 MGHRA, CDR2 YSYEKL. Written as DNA, the CDR3 is TGCGCCAGCAGCCAAGGTGGGGGGGGCCGTCCCTACGAGCAGTACTTC. Its translation is CASSQGGGGRPYEQYF.

The chain combines TRBV7-2 with TRBJ2-5, with 11 bases aligning to TRBD2. The CDR3 loop spans 15 amino acids. Germline CDR1 and CDR2: SGHTA and FQGNSA. Trimming removed 5 bases from V and 4 bases from J; junction bases left unmatched: 6. CDR3 in amino acids: CASSPMTSGAETQYF. The CDR3 region has the DNA TGTGCCAGCAGCCCCATGACTAGCGGGGCAGAGACCCAGTACTTC. The whole variable domain, filled in from reference TRBV7-2 and TRBJ2-5, reads GAGVSQSPSNKVTEKGKDVELRCDPISGHTALYWYRQSLGQGLEFLIYFQGNSAPDKSGLPSDRFSAERTGGSVSTLTIQRTQQEDSAVYLCASSPMTSGAETQYFGPGTRLLVL.

The CDR3 here is CASSERSSYEQYF. CDR3 DNA sequence: TGTGCCAGCAGTGAGCGCAGCTCCTACGAGCAGTACTTC. The rearrangement uses TRBV7-9 and TRBJ2-7; D not certain. Germline V lookup: CDR1 SEHNR, CDR2 FQNEAQ (reference sequence). The CDR3 is 13 amino acids. The germline V and J ends were trimmed by 6 bases and 0 bases, with 9 bases remaining between them.

The chain combines TRBV13 with TRBJ2-1; maybe TRBD1 (5 bases). In germline, CDR1 is PRHDT, CDR2 FYEKMQ (reference sequence). Trimming took 6 bases from V and 0 from J, leaving 15 bases between them. The length of the CDR3 is 16 residues. CDR3 protein: CASSPGAASSYNEQFF. Written as DNA, the CDR3 is TGTGCCAGCAGTCCTGGGGCGGCGAGCTCCTACAATGAGCAGTTCTTC.

This chain joins TRBV4-3 and TRBJ1-2; 7 bases are a match to TRBD1. Germline trimming cut 0 bases from V and 4 bases from J; bases unmatched to any gene: 5. Germline V gene lookup returns CDR1 LGHNA and CDR2 YSLEER. The CDR3 sequence is 15 residues long. CDR3 sequence reads: CASSQDPAGGYGYTF. In DNA form, the CDR3 reads TGCGCCAGCAGCCAAGATCCGGCAGGGGGCTATGGCTACACCTTC.

The V and J genes are TRBV6-1 and TRBJ1-1; D not resolved. The CDR3 is 13 residues long. CDR1 and CDR2 from the germline V gene are MNHNS and SASEGT. Trimming took off 1 base at V and 5 bases at J, with 8 bases between the two ends. The CDR3 protein is CASSEVGKTEAFF. DNA for the CDR3: TGTGCCAGCAGTGAAGTCGGGAAAACTGAAGCTTTCTTT.

This rearrangement joins TRBV5-4 to TRBJ2-2; D is unclear. CDR1 is SGHNT and CDR2 is YYREEE in the germline V gene (reference sequence). The CDR3 sequence is 12 residues long. V dropped 1 base and J dropped 6 bases, with 4 bases sitting between them. CDR3 in amino acids: CASSLRPGELFF. As DNA, the CDR3 is TGTGCCAGCAGCTTGAGGCCCGGGGAGCTGTTTTTT.

The chain uses TRBV5-1 and TRBJ2-7, with D hard to call. V dropped 6 bases and J dropped 1 base, with 14 bases sitting between them. The CDR3 spans 14 residues. Germline V gene data show CDR1 as SGHRS and CDR2 as YFSETQ. The chain's CDR3 is CASMGLPLSYEQYF. The CDR3 DNA sequence: TGCGCCAGCATGGGTCTTCCCTTGTCCTACGAGCAGTACTTC.

In nucleotides, the CDR3 is TGCGCCAGCAGCCGCACAGGTGGGTCGGATTACAATGAGCAGTTCTTC. Translating gives CASSRTGGSDYNEQFF. This chain links TRBV4-1 with TRBJ2-1; possible D gene TRBD1, 5 bases. The germline CDR1 and CDR2 sequences are MGHRA and YSYEKL. V lost 4 bases to trimming and J lost 4 bases, with 17 bases between them. CDR3 length: 16 amino acids.

The gene calls are TRBV28 and TRBJ1-2; D is perhaps TRBD1 (6 bases). With 6 bases removed from V and 8 bases from J, the gap between germline ends came to 22 bases. Germline V gives CDR1 MDHEN, CDR2 SYDVKM. The CDR3 loop spans 15 amino acids. CDR3 bases: TGTGCCAGCAGCCGAAACCCCAGGGGAGAGGCGGGCTACACCTTC. This sequence encodes CASSRNPRGEAGYTF.

The rearrangement links TRBV11-3 to TRBJ2-3; D may be TRBD1 (6 bases). The V end was cut by 1 base, the J end by 0 bases, with 8 bases between. The CDR3 is 15 amino acids. Per the germline V gene, CDR1 is SGHNT and CDR2 is YENEEA. CDR3 sequence: CASSLVQGSTDTQYF. The CDR3, as DNA: TGTGCCAGCAGCTTAGTTCAGGGGAGCACAGATACGCAGTATTTT.

Comment on this clone: Other nucleotide sequences from this sample produce the same CDR3. The gene calls are TRBV4-1 and TRBJ2-5; TRBD1 aligns across 8 bases. V was pared by 4 bases and J by 4 bases, with 5 bases of the junction left unmatched. The CDR3 has 14 amino acids. Germline V gene sequence: CDR1 MGHRA, CDR2 YSYEKL. The CDR3: CASSPDRGGETQYF. CDR3 sequence (DNA): TGCGCCAGCAGCCCTGACAGGGGAGGAGAGACCCAGTACTTC.

CDR3 amino acids: CASSQETGSGANVLTF. CDR3 bases: TGTGCCAGCAGCCAAGAAACGGGCTCCGGGGCCAACGTCCTGACTTTC. The V and J genes are TRBV4-2 and TRBJ2-6; D not resolved. Germline V gene sequence: CDR1 LGHNA, CDR2 YNFKEQ. This CDR3 region has 16 residues. Deletions cut 0 bases from V and 4 bases from J, with 10 bases between.

The chain uses TRBV28 and TRBJ2-1; no reliable D call. This CDR3 spans 14 amino acids. V lost 6 bases, J lost 0 bases, and 9 bases lay in between. The germline CDR1 and CDR2 sequences are MDHEN and SYDVKM. The CDR3: CASRPTSSYNEQFF. The CDR3 DNA is TGTGCCAGCAGACCAACAAGCTCCTACAATGAGCAGTTCTTC.

The chain is built from TRBV4-2 and TRBJ2-7; TRBD2 aligns across 8 bases. From germline, CDR1 is LGHNA and CDR2 YNFKEQ. V was pared by 4 bases and J by 2 bases, with 10 bases of the junction left unmatched. The CDR3 length is 16 residues. CDR3 region: CASSPGGAGIAYEQYF. CDR3 sequence (DNA): TGTGCCAGCAGCCCCGGGGGGGCGGGGATAGCCTACGAGCAGTACTTC.

The V gene is TRBV7-2, the J gene TRBJ2-1, with D possibly matching TRBD1 (5 bases). The CDR3 sequence is 15 residues long. The germline CDR1 and CDR2 sequences are SGHTA and FQGNSA. Trimming cost V 2 bases and J 1 base, with 9 bases left between them. CDR3 sequence (DNA): TGTGCCAGCAGCTTACATCAGGGTTCCTACAATGAGCAGTTCTTC. This codes for CASSLHQGSYNEQFF.

The rearrangement uses TRBV25-1 and TRBJ2-1, with D possibly being TRBD2 (6 bases). The V gene lost 11 bases and the J gene lost 7 bases, with 18 bases spanning the gap. The length of the CDR3 is 13 residues. Germline-derived CDR1 and CDR2 are MGHDK and SYGVNS. In DNA form, the CDR3 reads TGTGCCGCAAGAGGCAGGGCGGGGAATGAGCAGTTCTTC. Amino acid sequence: CAARGRAGNEQFF.

The rearrangement joins TRBV5-1 to TRBJ1-2; D is ambiguous. The germline V gene has CDR1 SGHRS and CDR2 YFSETQ. There are 14 residues in the CDR3. The V gene lost 2 bases and the J gene lost 4 bases, with 12 bases spanning the gap. Written as DNA, the CDR3 is TGCGCCAGCAGCTTAAGGGAAGCAGGCTATGGCTACACCTTC. Protein sequence: CASSLREAGYGYTF.

The rearrangement uses TRBV29-1 and TRBJ2-4; a weak D match, TRBD1 (6 bases). This CDR3 has 12 residues. Looked up from germline, CDR1 is SQVTM and CDR2 is ANQGSEA. With 5 bases removed from V and 16 bases from J, the gap between germline ends came to 21 bases. In DNA form, the CDR3 reads TGCAGCGTTTCGCGCTGGGCAGGGGAAGGATACTTC. Its translation: CSVSRWAGEGYF.

The chain joins TRBV6-1 to TRBJ2-7; no firm D call. Per the germline V gene, CDR1 is MNHNS and CDR2 is SASEGT. This CDR3 contains 14 residues. Deletions cut 1 base from V and 1 base from J, with 8 bases between. The CDR3 is CASSEVRRSYEQYF. CDR3 in DNA: TGTGCCAGCAGTGAAGTCAGAAGATCCTACGAGCAGTACTTC.

This chain links TRBV30 with TRBJ2-2, with D possibly TRBD2 on 6 matching bases. Trimming stripped 4 bases from V and 6 bases from J, with 15 bases between. Germline loops: CDR1 GTSNPN, CDR2 SVGIG (reference sequence). The CDR3 runs 14 residues. The CDR3 region is CAWKTGVESGELFF. CDR3 in DNA: TGTGCCTGGAAAACGGGAGTAGAGTCCGGGGAGCTGTTTTTT.

The J gene is TRBJ2-3, the V gene TRBV28; D possibly corresponds to TRBD1 (6 bases). V lost 6 bases and J 2 bases, leaving 18 bases between the germline ends. This CDR3 is 16 amino acids long. CDR1 and CDR2 (germline): MDHEN, SYDVKM. The CDR3 reads CASSLPPGQLTDTQYF. CDR3 DNA: TGTGCCAGCAGCCTCCCCCCCGGACAGCTCACAGATACGCAGTATTTT.

This chain uses TRBV14 with TRBJ1-2; D is undetermined. The ends were cut back, 2 bases at V and 2 bases at J, with 9 bases in the middle. This CDR3 has 14 residues. The germline CDR1 and CDR2 sequences are SGHDN and FVKESK. CDR3 coding DNA: TGTGCCAGCAGCCAAACCAGTGCGAACTATGGCTACACCTTC. Translation: CASSQTSANYGYTF.

V usage is TRBV28 and J usage is TRBJ2-7; 10 bases are shared with TRBD1. The CDR3 totals 17 residues. V shed 5 bases and J 0 bases; nucleotides not matched to a gene: 10. Germline values: CDR1 MDHEN, CDR2 SYDVKM. The CDR3: CASSPKSRDRGSYEQYF. The CDR3, as DNA: TGTGCCAGCAGTCCCAAAAGCCGGGACAGGGGCTCCTACGAGCAGTACTTC.

The J gene is TRBJ2-3, the V gene TRBV5-6; the D gene is possibly TRBD1 (6 bases). The CDR3 runs to 16 residues. Trimming shortened V by 2 bases and J by 1 base, and 14 bases separated the two germline ends. Per the germline V gene, CDR1 is SGHDT and CDR2 is YYEEEE. The CDR3 protein is CASSFFGGLGTDTQYF. The CDR3, as DNA: TGTGCCAGCAGCTTCTTTGGGGGCTTGGGCACAGATACGCAGTATTTT.

The chain carries TRBV9 and TRBJ2-7, with D tentatively TRBD2 (5 bases). CDR1 and CDR2 from the germline V gene are SGDLS and YYNGEE. CDR3 length: 16 residues. The V end lost 0 bases, the J end lost 0 bases, and 13 bases lay between the germline ends. The CDR3 here is CASSVASGISSYEQYF. CDR3 coding DNA: TGTGCCAGCAGCGTAGCCTCGGGGATTAGCTCCTACGAGCAGTACTTC.

This chain joins TRBV27 and TRBJ2-3; no definite D call. CDR1 is MNHEY and CDR2 is SMNVEV in the germline V gene (reference sequence). V dropped 6 bases and J dropped 1 base, with 11 bases sitting between them. This CDR3 has 14 residues. CDR3 protein: CASSPTGGTDTQYF. CDR3 nucleotide sequence: TGTGCCAGCAGCCCAACTGGCGGCACAGATACGCAGTATTTT.